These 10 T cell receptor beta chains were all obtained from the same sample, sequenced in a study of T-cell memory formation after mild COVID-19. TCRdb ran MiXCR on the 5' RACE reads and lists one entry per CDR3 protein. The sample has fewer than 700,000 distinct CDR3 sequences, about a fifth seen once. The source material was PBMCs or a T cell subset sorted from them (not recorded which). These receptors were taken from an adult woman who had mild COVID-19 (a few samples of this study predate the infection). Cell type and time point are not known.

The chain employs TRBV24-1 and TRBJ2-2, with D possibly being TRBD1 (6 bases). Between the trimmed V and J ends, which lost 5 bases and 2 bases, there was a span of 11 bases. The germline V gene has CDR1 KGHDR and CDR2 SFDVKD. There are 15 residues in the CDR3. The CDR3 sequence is CATSGVRGNTGELFF. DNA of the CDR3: TGTGCCACCAGTGGGGTCAGGGGAAACACCGGGGAGCTGTTTTTT.

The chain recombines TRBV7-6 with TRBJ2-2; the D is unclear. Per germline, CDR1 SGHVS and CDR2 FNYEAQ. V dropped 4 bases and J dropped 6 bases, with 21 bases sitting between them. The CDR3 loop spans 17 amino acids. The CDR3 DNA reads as TGTGCCAGCAGCTCCTTCGAAGGCGGCTGGAGAGCCGGGGAGCTGTTTTTT. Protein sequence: CASSSFEGGWRAGELFF.

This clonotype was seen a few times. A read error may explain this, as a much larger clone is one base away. CDR3 nucleotide sequence: TGTGCCAGCAGGTCTAGCACAGATACGCAGTATTTT. This gives the protein CASRSSTDTQYF. The chain carries TRBV6-5 and TRBJ2-3; D ambiguous. Trimming removed 6 bases at V and 0 bases at J, with 4 bases between. Per germline, CDR1 MNHEY and CDR2 SVGAGI. The CDR3 totals 12 residues.

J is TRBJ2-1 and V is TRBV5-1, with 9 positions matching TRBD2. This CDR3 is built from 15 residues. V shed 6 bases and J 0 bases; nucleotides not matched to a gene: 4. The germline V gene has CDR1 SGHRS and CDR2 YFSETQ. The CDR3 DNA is TGCGCCAGCAAAACTAGCGGGTACTCCTACAATGAGCAGTTCTTC. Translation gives CASKTSGYSYNEQFF.

The CDR3 nucleotides are TGTGCCAGCAGCTTAGCCCAGCCAGATACGCAGTATTTT. This translates into CASSLAQPDTQYF. This sequence joins TRBV7-6 and TRBJ2-3; no firm D call. The CDR3 runs 13 residues. V was shortened by 0 bases and J by 4 bases, with 5 bases between the two germline ends. Germline V CDR1 and CDR2: SGHVS, FNYEAQ.

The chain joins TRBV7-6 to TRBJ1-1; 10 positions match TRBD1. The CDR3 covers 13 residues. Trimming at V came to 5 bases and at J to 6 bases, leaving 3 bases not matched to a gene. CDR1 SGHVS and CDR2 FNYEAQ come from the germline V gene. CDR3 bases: TGTGCCAGCAGCGACAGGGGGCAGGCTGAAGCTTTCTTT. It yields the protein CASSDRGQAEAFF. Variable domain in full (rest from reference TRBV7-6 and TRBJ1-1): GAGVSQSPRYKVTKRGQDVALRCDPISGHVSLYWYRQALGQGPEFLTYFNYEAQQDKSGLPNDRFSAERPEGSISTLTIQRTEQRDSAMYRCASSDRGQAEAFFGQGTRLTVV.

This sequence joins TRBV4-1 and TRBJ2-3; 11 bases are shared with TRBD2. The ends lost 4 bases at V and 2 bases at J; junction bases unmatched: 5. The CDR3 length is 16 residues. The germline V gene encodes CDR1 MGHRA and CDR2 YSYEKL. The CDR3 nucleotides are TGCGCCAGCAGCCGACTAGCGGGGAGTGCCACAGATACGCAGTATTTT. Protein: CASSRLAGSATDTQYF.

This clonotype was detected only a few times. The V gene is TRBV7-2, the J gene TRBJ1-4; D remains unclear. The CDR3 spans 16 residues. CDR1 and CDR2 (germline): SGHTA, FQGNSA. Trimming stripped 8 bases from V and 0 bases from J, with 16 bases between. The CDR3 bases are TGTGCCAGCCGCCGGTCGGCGATTGCAACTAATGAAAAACTGTTTTTT. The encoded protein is CASRRSAIATNEKLFF. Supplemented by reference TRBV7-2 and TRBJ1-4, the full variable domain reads GAGVSQSPSNKVTEKGKDVELRCDPISGHTALYWYRQSLGQGLEFLIYFQGNSAPDKSGLPSDRFSAERTGGSVSTLTIQRTQQEDSAVYLCASRRSAIATNEKLFFGSGTQLSVL.

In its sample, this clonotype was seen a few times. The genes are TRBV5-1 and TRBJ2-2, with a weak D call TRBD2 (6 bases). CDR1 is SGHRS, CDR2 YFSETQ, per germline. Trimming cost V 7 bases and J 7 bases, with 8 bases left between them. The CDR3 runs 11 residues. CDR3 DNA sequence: TGCGCCAGCGAGGAGGGCGGGGAGCTGTTTTTT. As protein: CASEEGGELFF.

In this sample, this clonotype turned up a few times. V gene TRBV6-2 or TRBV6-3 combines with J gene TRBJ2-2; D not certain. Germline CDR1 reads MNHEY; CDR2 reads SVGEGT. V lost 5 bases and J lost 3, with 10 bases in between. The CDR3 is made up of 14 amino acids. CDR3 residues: CASSGGSDTGELFF. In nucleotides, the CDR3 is TGTGCCAGCAGTGGCGGCAGCGACACCGGGGAGCTGTTTTTT.